The next 20 T cell receptor beta chains were all read from a single sample in a study of shared clonotypes between healthy human individuals. This table comes from immunoSEQ multiplex PCR, and its TCRdb copy is limited to in-frame clones, with some not included. This repertoire shows around 940,000 clones, approximately 80% found once; its top ten account for about 1.5%. The sample was memory CD4+ T cells sorted from blood. Documented subset: CD45RA-negative fraction. Receptors were obtained from a man aged 18 to 29 in good health.

The chain links TRBV28 to TRBJ2-1, with D unclear. This CDR3 comprises 14 residues. The germline V and J ends were trimmed by 6 bases and 0 bases, with 9 bases remaining between them. Germline-derived CDR1 and CDR2 are MDHEN and SYDVKM. The CDR3 loop reads CASSQMSSYNEQFF. As DNA, the CDR3 is TGTGCCAGCAGCCAAATGAGCTCCTACAATGAGCAGTTCTTC.

The chain joins TRBV7-2 to TRBJ2-1, with 8 bases lining up with TRBD2. Germline CDR1 and CDR2: SGHTA and FQGNSA. J lost 9 bases, V lost 5 bases, and 9 bases had no gene match. CDR3 length: 14 amino acids. CDR3 coding DNA: TGTGCCAGCAGCCCCGGCGGGAGGCTTGGTGAGCAGTTCTTC. It codes for CASSPGGRLGEQFF.

This chain uses TRBV7-2 with TRBJ2-1; D ambiguous. V was shortened by 5 bases and J by 1 base, with 12 bases between the two germline ends. CDR3 length equals 15 residues. Germline V gives CDR1 SGHTA, CDR2 FQGNSA. The CDR3: CASSPPLGSYNEQFF. Here the CDR3 DNA reads TGTGCCAGCAGCCCGCCCTTGGGTTCCTACAATGAGCAGTTCTTC.

This clone was detected only a few times. The chain carries TRBV29-1 and TRBJ1-4, with D hard to call. V lost 7 bases to trimming and J lost 5 bases, with 14 bases between them. CDR1 is SQVTM and CDR2 is ANQGSEA in the germline V gene. The CDR3 contains 13 residues. DNA for the CDR3: TGCAGCGCCCCGATGGAAGGGAATGAAAAACTGTTTTTT. It specifies CSAPMEGNEKLFF.

This clone was found once. The gene calls are TRBV18 and TRBJ2-1; 14 positions agree with TRBD2. J was trimmed by 0 bases and V by 5 bases; bases with no gene match: 12. CDR3 length: 20 residues. The V gene's germline CDR1 is KGHSH and CDR2 LQKENI. CDR3 sequence: CASSTVGLAGGFSSYNEQFF. The CDR3 nucleotides read TGTGCCAGCTCAACCGTAGGACTAGCGGGGGGCTTTAGCTCCTACAATGAGCAGTTCTTC.

The chain carries TRBV5-1 and TRBJ2-7; D is perhaps TRBD2 (5 bases). CDR3 size: 14 residues. Trimming took off 2 bases at V and 3 bases at J, with 12 bases between the two ends. Germline V gene data show CDR1 as SGHRS and CDR2 as YFSETQ. Here the CDR3 reads CASSLGRAGYEQYF. The CDR3 region has the DNA TGCGCCAGCAGCTTAGGACGGGCGGGCTACGAGCAGTACTTC.

This chain connects TRBV11-2 to TRBJ1-2, with D unresolved. There are 13 residues in the CDR3. V was cut by 4 bases and J by 7 bases, with 13 bases left in between. Germline lookup yields CDR1 SGHAT and CDR2 FQNNGV. This chain's CDR3 is CASSSSGDFGYTF. CDR3 DNA sequence: TGTGCCAGCAGCTCGTCCGGGGATTTTGGCTACACCTTC. The variable domain in full, with the rest retrieved from reference TRBV11-2 and TRBJ1-2, is EAGVAQSPRYKIIEKRQSVAFWCNPISGHATLYWYQQILGQGPKLLIQFQNNGVVDDSQLPKDRFSAERLKGVDSTLKIQPAKLEDSAVYLCASSSSGDFGYTFGSGTRLTVV.

Many counts were recorded for this clone. The chain links TRBV2 to TRBJ1-1; 7 positions match TRBD1. The germline gives CDR1 SNHLY, CDR2 FYNNEI. This CDR3 contains 13 residues. J lost 3 bases, V lost 6 bases, and 4 bases had no gene match. CDR3: CASRRQGDTEAFF. The DNA for the CDR3 is TGTGCCAGCAGAAGACAGGGCGACACTGAAGCTTTCTTT.

There are a few counts of this clone. This rearrangement joins TRBV27 to TRBJ1-5; 7 nucleotides line up with TRBD1. V lost 2 bases and J lost 7; bases outside the gene matches: 8. The CDR3 has 15 residues. CDR1 is MNHEY, CDR2 SMNVEV, per germline (reference sequence). CDR3 DNA: TGTGCCAGCAGTTTAATGGGAGGGGGCCGACAGCCCCAGCATTTT. Protein sequence: CASSLMGGGRQPQHF.

The chain recombines TRBV28 with TRBJ1-2; the D gene is possibly TRBD1 (6 bases). The CDR3 runs 13 residues. Germline-derived CDR1 and CDR2 are MDHEN and SYDVKM. V gave up 3 bases and J gave up 8 bases, with 13 bases separating them. This chain's CDR3 is CASSFQGTRGYTF. The CDR3 DNA is TGTGCCAGCAGTTTTCAGGGGACAAGGGGCTACACCTTC.

This clone was counted a few times. Within the sample, other DNA sequences also encode this same CDR3. J is TRBJ2-7 and V is TRBV7-2, with D uncertain. Germline V gene lookup returns CDR1 SGHTA and CDR2 FQGNSA. Trimming took off 1 base at V and 0 bases at J, with 4 bases between the two ends. The CDR3 covers 13 residues. CDR3 coding DNA: TGTGCCAGCAGCTTAGGAGTCTCCTACGAGCAGTACTTC. It specifies CASSLGVSYEQYF. The full variable domain, completed using reference TRBV7-2 and TRBJ2-7, is GAGVSQSPSNKVTEKGKDVELRCDPISGHTALYWYRQSLGQGLEFLIYFQGNSAPDKSGLPSDRFSAERTGGSVSTLTIQRTQQEDSAVYLCASSLGVSYEQYFGPGTRLTVT.

The rearrangement joins TRBV5-1 to TRBJ2-3; maybe TRBD2 (7 bases). The germline gives CDR1 SGHRS, CDR2 YFSETQ. The CDR3 contains 15 residues. V gave up 0 bases and J gave up 4 bases, with 12 bases separating them. CDR3 in amino acids: CASSLDGGPADTQYF. The CDR3 DNA sequence: TGCGCCAGCAGCTTGGACGGGGGGCCGGCAGATACGCAGTATTTT.

The rearrangement joins TRBV30 to TRBJ2-4; D may match TRBD1 or TRBD2 (5 bases each). Germline loops: CDR1 GTSNPN, CDR2 SVGIG (reference sequence). The ends were cut back, 0 bases at V and 1 base at J, with 13 bases in the middle. This CDR3 region has 16 residues. CDR3 in DNA: TGTGCCTGGAGTGTACGGGGCCGCGCGGCCAAAAACATTCAGTACTTC. Translated, it gives CAWSVRGRAAKNIQYF.

This clone was observed once. The gene calls are TRBV2 and TRBJ1-6; 8 nucleotides line up with TRBD1. The V and J ends lost 6 bases and 4 bases, in that order; junction bases with no gene match: 8. The germline CDR1 and CDR2 sequences are SNHLY and FYNNEI. CDR3 length: 16 amino acids. The CDR3 DNA reads as TGTGCCAGCAGGACCGGGACAGGAGCTTATAATTCACCCCTCCACTTT. Its translation is CASRTGTGAYNSPLHF.

This chain joins TRBV2 and TRBJ2-7, with 13 bases identical to TRBD2. Unmatched junction bases numbered 5, after V lost 9 bases and J lost 6 bases. The germline V gene encodes CDR1 SNHLY and CDR2 FYNNEI. The CDR3 has 13 residues. CDR3 protein: CARGTSGAPEQYF. DNA of the CDR3: TGTGCCAGGGGGACTAGCGGGGCCCCCGAGCAGTACTTC.

The chain links TRBV29-1 to TRBJ2-5; 7 nucleotides match TRBD1. Unmatched junction bases numbered 11, after V lost 4 bases and J lost 0 bases. The CDR3 length is 16 residues. Germline lookup yields CDR1 SQVTM and CDR2 ANQGSEA. CDR3 coding DNA: TGCAGCGTTGGAGGGGGCCCCGGGTTGGACCAAGAGACCCAGTACTTC. It is translated as CSVGGGPGLDQETQYF.

The chain links TRBV30 to TRBJ1-1; 7 nucleotides agree with TRBD1. Germline values: CDR1 GTSNPN, CDR2 SVGIG (reference sequence). CDR3 length equals 15 residues. The J segment lost 1 base and the V segment lost 3 bases, leaving 8 bases of the junction unmatched. The CDR3 DNA follows: TGTGCCTGGAGGAGGGGGCGCCGGGAGAACACTGAAGCTTTCTTT. It specifies CAWRRGRRENTEAFF.

CDR3 sequence (DNA): TGTGCCAGCAGCTTTCTTGGGACAGGGGACCACGAGCAGTACTTC. It codes for CASSFLGTGDHEQYF. The chain uses TRBV7-2 and TRBJ2-7; 10 positions agree with TRBD1. The junction had 7 bases not matched to a gene; V was cut back by 3 bases and J by 5 bases. The CDR3 covers 15 residues. From germline, CDR1 is SGHTA and CDR2 FQGNSA.

In its sample, this clone was seen once. The rearrangement joins TRBV7-8 to TRBJ1-1; D is ambiguous. With 5 bases removed from V and 11 bases from J, the gap between germline ends came to 18 bases. Germline V CDR1 and CDR2: SGHVS, FQNEAQ. The CDR3 totals 13 residues. For the CDR3, the DNA is TGTGCCAGCAGCCCCATTGAGGTCTCGGAGGCTTTCTTT. Its protein product is CASSPIEVSEAFF. The full variable domain, rest sourced from reference TRBV7-8 and TRBJ1-1, is GAGVSQSPRYKVAKRGQDVALRCDPISGHVSLFWYQQALGQGPEFLTYFQNEAQLDKSGLPSDRFFAERPEGSVSTLKIQRTQQEDSAVYLCASSPIEVSEAFFGQGTRLTVV.

The genes are TRBV6-1 and TRBJ1-1, with D possibly TRBD1 on 5 matching bases. Germline values: CDR1 MNHNS, CDR2 SASEGT. CDR3 length equals 16 residues. With 5 bases removed from V and 1 base from J, the gap between germline ends came to 17 bases. The CDR3 here is CASSKVAGGGNTEAFF. The CDR3 bases are TGTGCCAGCAGTAAAGTCGCCGGGGGAGGGAACACTGAAGCTTTCTTT.